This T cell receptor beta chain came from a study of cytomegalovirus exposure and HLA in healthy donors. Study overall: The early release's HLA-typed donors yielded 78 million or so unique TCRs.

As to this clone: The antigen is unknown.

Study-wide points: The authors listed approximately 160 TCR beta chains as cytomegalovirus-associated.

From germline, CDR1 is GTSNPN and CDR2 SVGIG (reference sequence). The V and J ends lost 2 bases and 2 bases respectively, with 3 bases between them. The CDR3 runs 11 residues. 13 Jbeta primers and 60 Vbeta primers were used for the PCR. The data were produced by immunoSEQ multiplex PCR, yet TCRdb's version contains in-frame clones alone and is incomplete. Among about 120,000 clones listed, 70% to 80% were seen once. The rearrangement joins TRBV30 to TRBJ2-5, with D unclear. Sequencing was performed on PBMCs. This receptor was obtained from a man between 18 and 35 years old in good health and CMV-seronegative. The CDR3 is CAWSLQETQYF. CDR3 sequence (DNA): TGTGCCTGGAGTTTACAAGAGACCCAGTACTTC.